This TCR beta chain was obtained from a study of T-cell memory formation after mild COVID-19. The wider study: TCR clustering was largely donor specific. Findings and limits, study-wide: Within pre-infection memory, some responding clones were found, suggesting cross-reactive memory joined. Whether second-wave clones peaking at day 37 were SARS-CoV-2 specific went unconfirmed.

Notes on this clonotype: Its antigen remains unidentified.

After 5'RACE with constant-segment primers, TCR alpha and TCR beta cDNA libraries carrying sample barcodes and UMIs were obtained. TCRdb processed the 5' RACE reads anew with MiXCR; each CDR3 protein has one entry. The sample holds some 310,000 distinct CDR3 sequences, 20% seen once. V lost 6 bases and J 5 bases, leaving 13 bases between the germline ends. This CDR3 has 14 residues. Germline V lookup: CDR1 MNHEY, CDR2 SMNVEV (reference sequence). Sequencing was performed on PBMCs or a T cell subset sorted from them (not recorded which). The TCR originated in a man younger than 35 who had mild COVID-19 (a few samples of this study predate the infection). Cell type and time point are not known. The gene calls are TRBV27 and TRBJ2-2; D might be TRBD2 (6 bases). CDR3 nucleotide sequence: TGTGCCAGCAGGGAGGGGCCCTTAACCGGGGAGCTGTTTTTT. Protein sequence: CASREGPLTGELFF.